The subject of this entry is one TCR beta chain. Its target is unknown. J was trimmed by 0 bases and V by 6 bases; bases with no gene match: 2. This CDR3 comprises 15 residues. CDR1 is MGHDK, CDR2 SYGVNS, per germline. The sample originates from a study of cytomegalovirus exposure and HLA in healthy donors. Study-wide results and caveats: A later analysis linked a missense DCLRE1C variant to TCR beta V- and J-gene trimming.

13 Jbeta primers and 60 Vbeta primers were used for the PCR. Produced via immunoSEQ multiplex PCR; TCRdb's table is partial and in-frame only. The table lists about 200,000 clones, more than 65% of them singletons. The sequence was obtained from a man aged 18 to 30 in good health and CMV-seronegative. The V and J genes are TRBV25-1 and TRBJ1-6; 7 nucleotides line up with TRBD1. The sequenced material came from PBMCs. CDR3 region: CASRTGSSYNSPLHF. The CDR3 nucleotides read TGTGCCAGCAGGACAGGGAGCTCCTATAATTCACCCCTCCACTTT.